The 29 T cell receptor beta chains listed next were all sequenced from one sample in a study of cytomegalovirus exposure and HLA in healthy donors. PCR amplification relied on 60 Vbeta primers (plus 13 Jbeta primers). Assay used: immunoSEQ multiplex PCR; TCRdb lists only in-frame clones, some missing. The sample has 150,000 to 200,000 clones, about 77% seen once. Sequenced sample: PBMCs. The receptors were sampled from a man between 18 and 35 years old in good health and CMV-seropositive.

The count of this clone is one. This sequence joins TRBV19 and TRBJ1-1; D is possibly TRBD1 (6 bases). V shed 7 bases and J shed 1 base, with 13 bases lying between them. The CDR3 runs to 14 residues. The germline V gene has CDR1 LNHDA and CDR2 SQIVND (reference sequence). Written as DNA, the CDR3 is TGTGCCAGTACCGCAGGGACATCGAACACTGAAGCTTTCTTT. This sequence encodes CASTAGTSNTEAFF.

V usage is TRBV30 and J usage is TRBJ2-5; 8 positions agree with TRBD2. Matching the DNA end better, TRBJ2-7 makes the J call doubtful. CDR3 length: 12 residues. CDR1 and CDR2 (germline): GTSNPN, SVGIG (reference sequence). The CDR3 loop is CAWTGLEGEQYF. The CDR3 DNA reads TGTGCCTGGACGGGACTAGAAGGCGAGCAGTACTTC.

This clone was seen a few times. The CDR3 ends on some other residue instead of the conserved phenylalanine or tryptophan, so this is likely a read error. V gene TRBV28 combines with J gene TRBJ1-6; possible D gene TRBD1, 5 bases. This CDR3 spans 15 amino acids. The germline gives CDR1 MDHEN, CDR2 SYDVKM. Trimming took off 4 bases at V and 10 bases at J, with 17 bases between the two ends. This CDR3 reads CASSWSGILKSPLHL. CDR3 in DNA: TGTGCCAGCAGTTGGTCAGGGATCTTAAAGTCACCCCTCCACCTT.

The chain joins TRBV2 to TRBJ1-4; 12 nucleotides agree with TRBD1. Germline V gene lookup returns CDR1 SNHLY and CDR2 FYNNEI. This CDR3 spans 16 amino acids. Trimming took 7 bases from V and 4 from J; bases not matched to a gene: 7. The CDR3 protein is CASKPGQGAINEKLFF. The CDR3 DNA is TGTGCCAGCAAGCCGGGACAGGGGGCAATTAATGAAAAACTGTTTTTT.

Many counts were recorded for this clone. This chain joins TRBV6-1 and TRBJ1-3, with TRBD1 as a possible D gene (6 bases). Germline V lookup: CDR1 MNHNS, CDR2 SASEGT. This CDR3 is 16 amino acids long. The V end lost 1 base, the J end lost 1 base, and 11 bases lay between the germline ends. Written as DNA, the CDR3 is TGTGCCAGCAGTGAAGGGGACGGGACATCTGGAAACACCATATATTTT. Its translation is CASSEGDGTSGNTIYF.

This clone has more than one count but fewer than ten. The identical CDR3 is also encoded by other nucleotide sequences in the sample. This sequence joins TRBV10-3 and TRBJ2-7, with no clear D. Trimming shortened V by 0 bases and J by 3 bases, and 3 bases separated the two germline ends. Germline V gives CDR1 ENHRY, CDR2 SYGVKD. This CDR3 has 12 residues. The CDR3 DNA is TGTGCCATCAGTGAGTCTAACTACGAGCAGTACTTC. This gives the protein CAISESNYEQYF.

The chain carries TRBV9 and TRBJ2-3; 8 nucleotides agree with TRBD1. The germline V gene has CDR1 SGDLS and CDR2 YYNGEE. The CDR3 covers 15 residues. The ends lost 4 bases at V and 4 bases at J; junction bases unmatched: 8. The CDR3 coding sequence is TGTGCCAGCAGCCTAATTGCGACAGGGGCAGATACGCAGTATTTT. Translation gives CASSLIATGADTQYF.

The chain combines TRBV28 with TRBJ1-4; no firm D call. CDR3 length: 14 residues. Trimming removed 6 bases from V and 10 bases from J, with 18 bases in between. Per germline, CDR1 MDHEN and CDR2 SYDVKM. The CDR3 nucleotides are TGTGCCAGCAGCCCCCGAGACACCTTGCGAAAACTGTTTTTT. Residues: CASSPRDTLRKLFF.

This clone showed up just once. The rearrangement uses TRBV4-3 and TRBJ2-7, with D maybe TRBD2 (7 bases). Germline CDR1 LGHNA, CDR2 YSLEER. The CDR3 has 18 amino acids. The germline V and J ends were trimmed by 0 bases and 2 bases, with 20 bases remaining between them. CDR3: CASSQEGDQGGGPYEQYF. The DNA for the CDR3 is TGCGCCAGCAGCCAAGAAGGTGATCAAGGGGGGGGCCCCTACGAGCAGTACTTC.

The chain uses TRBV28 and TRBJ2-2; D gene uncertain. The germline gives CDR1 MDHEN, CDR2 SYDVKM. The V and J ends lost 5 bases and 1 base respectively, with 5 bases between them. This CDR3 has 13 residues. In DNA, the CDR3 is TGTGCCAGCAGTATACAGAACACCGGGGAGCTGTTTTTT. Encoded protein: CASSIQNTGELFF.

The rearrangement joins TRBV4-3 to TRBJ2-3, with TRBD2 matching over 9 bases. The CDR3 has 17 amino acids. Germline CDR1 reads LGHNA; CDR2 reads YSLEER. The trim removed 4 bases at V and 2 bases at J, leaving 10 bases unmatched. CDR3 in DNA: TGCGCCAGCAGCCGTGATTGGGCGGGGGGGGTCACAGATACGCAGTATTTT. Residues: CASSRDWAGGVTDTQYF.

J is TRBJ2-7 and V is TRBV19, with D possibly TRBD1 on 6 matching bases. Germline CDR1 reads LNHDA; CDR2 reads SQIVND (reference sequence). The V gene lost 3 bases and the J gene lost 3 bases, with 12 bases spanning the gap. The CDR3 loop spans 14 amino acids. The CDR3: CASSIFKGDYEQYF. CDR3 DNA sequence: TGTGCCAGTAGTATCTTTAAGGGGGACTACGAGCAGTACTTC.

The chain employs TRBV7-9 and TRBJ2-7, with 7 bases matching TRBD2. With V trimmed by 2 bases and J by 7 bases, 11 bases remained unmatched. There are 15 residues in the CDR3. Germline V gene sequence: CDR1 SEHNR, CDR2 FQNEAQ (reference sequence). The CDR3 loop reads CASSLIQSGGSEQYF. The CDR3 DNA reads TGTGCCAGCAGCTTAATTCAATCGGGGGGAAGTGAGCAGTACTTC.

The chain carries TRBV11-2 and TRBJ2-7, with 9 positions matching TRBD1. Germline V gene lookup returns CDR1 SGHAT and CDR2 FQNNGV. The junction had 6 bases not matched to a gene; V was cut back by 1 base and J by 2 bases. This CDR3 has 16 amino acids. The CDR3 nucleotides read TGTGCCAGCAGCTTAGTAGGGGGACAGGGTCCCTACGAGCAGTACTTC. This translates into CASSLVGGQGPYEQYF. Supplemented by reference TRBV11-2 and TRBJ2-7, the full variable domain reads EAGVAQSPRYKIIEKRQSVAFWCNPISGHATLYWYQQILGQGPKLLIQFQNNGVVDDSQLPKDRFSAERLKGVDSTLKIQPAKLEDSAVYLCASSLVGGQGPYEQYFGPGTRLTVT.

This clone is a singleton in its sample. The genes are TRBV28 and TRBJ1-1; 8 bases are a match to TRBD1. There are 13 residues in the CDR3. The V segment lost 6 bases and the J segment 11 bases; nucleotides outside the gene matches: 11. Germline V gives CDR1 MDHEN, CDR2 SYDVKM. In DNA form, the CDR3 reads TGTGCCAGCAGAGGAACCATACAGGGGGAGGCTTTCTTT. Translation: CASRGTIQGEAFF.

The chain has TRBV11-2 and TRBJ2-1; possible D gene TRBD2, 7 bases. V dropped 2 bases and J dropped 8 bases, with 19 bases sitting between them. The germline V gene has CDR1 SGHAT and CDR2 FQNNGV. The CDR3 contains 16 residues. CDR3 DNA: TGTGCCAGCAGCTTACTGTTTGTGGGGGGGCTCGATGAGCAGTTCTTC. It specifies CASSLLFVGGLDEQFF. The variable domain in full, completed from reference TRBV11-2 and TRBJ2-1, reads EAGVAQSPRYKIIEKRQSVAFWCNPISGHATLYWYQQILGQGPKLLIQFQNNGVVDDSQLPKDRFSAERLKGVDSTLKIQPAKLEDSAVYLCASSLLFVGGLDEQFFGPGTRLTVL.

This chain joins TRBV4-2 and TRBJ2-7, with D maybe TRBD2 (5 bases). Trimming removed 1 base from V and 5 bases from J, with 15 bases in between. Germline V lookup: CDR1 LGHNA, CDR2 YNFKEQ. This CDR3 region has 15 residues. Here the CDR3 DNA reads TGTGCCAGCAGCCAAGCTGGGAGCGGAAGGAACGAGCAGTACTTC. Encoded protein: CASSQAGSGRNEQYF.

As DNA, the CDR3 is TGTGCCAGCAGCCCAAAACTGGGGGGCTCCTACAATGAGCAGTTCTTC. Translating gives CASSPKLGGSYNEQFF. This chain connects TRBV11-2 to TRBJ2-1; D is perhaps TRBD2 (6 bases). Germline lookup yields CDR1 SGHAT and CDR2 FQNNGV. Trimming cost V 5 bases and J 0 bases, with 14 bases left between them. The CDR3 loop spans 16 amino acids.

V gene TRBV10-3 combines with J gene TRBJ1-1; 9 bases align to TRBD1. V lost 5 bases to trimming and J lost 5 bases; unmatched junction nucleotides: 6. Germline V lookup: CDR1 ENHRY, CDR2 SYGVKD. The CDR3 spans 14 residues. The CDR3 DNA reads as TGTGCCATCAGTTCCTGGACAGGGGAGACTGAAGCTTTCTTT. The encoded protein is CAISSWTGETEAFF.

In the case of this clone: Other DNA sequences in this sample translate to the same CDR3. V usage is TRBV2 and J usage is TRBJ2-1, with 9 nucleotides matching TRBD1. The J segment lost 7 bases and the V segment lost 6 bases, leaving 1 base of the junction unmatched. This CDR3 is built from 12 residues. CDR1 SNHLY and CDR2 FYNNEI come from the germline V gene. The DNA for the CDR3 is TGTGCCAGCAGCGGACAGGGGAATGAGCAGTTCTTC. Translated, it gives CASSGQGNEQFF.

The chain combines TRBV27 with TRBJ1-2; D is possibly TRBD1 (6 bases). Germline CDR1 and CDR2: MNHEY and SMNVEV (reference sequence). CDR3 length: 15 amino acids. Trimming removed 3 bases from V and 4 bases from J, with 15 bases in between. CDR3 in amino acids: CASSLGATGSYGYTF. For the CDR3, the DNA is TGTGCCAGCAGTTTGGGAGCGACAGGCAGCTATGGCTACACCTTC.

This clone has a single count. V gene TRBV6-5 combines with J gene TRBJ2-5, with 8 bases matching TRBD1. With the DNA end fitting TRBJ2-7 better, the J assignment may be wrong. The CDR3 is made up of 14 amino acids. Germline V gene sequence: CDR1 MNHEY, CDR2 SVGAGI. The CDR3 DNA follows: TGTGCCAGCAGTTTCTTCGACAGGGGAAACGAGCAGTACTTC. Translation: CASSFFDRGNEQYF.

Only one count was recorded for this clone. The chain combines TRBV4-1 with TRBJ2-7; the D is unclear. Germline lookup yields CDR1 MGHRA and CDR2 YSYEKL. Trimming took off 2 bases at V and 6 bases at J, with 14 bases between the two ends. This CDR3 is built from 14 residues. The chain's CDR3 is CASSQPELSGEQYF. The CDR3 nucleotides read TGCGCCAGCAGCCAACCCGAGCTCTCGGGCGAGCAGTACTTC.

The CDR3 DNA follows: TGTGCCAGCAGCTTAGAAATCAGGGGCCAAGGGGGCTACACCTTC. Its protein product is CASSLEIRGQGGYTF. The V and J genes are TRBV7-8 and TRBJ1-2; D may be TRBD1 (6 bases). There are 15 residues in the CDR3. Germline CDR1 is SGHVS and CDR2 is FQNEAQ. Between the trimmed V and J ends, which lost 1 base and 8 bases, there was a span of 17 bases.

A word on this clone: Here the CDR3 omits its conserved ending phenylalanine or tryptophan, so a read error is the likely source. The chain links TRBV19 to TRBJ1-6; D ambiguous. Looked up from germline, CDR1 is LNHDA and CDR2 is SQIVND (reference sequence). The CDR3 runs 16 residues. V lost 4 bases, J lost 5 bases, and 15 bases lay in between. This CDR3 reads CASSTDGLADNSPLHL. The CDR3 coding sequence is TGTGCCAGTAGTACGGATGGTTTAGCGGATAATTCACCCCTCCACCTT.

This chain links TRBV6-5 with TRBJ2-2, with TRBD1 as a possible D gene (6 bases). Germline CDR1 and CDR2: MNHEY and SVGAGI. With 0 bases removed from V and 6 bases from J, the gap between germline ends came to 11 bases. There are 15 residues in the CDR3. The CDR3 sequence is CASSYSQGSAGELFF. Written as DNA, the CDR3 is TGTGCCAGCAGTTACTCGCAGGGGAGCGCCGGGGAGCTGTTTTTT.

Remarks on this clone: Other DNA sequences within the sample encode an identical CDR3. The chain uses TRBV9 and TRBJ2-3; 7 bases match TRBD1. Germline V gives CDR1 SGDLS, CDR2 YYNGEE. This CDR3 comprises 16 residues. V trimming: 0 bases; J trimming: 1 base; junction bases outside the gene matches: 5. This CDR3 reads CASSVATGVGTDTQYF. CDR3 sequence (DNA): TGTGCCAGCAGCGTAGCTACAGGGGTCGGCACAGATACGCAGTATTTT.

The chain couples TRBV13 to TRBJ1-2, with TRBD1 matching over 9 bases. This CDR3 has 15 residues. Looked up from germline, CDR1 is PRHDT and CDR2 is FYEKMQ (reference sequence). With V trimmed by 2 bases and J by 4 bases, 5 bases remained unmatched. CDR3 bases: TGTGCCAGCAGCTTAAGACAGGGGGGGTCCTATGGCTACACCTTC. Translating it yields CASSLRQGGSYGYTF.

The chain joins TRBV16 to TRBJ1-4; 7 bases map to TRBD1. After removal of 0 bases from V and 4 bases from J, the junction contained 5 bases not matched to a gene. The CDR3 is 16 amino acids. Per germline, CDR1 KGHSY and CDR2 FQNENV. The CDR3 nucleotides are TGTGCCAGCAGCCAATCCGGCCAGGGGGGTAATGAAAAACTGTTTTTT. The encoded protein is CASSQSGQGGNEKLFF.